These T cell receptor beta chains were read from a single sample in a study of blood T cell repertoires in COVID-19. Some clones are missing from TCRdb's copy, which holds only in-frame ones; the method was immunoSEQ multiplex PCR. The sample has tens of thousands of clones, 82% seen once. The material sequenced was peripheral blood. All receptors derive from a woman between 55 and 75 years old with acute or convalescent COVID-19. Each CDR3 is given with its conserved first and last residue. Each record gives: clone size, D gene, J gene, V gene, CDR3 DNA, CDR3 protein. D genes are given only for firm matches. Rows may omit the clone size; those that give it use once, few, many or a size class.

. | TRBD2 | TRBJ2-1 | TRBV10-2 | TGCGCCAGCAGCGATGGGGGATTTAGCGGGAGTATATCCTACAATGAGCAGTTCTTC | CASSDGGFSGSISYNEQFF
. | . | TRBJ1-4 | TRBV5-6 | TGTGCCAGCAGCTTAGGGGGAAGCGGCAGACCCTTCATACTGTTTTTT | CASSLGGSGRPFILFF
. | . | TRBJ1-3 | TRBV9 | TGTGCCAGCAGTACAACGACAGGCAACTCTGGAAACACCATATATTTT | CASSTTTGNSGNTIYF
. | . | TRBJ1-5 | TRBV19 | TGTGCCAGTAGTATAGGTACAGCCCCAGGTCAGCCCCAGCATTTT | CASSIGTAPGQPQHF
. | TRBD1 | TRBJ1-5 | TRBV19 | TGTGCCAGTAGTACCGGGACAGGGAAGGGACATCAGCCCCAGCATTTT | CASSTGTGKGHQPQHF
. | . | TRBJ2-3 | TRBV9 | TGTGCCAGCAGCGGAGGTTGGGGAGGCCCCGCAGATACGCAGTATTTT | CASSGGWGGPADTQYF
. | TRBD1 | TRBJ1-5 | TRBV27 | TGTGCCAGCAGTTTAGGTGGGACAGGGGCCGGGTTTGAGCAGCCCCAGCATTTT | CASSLGGTGAGFEQPQHF
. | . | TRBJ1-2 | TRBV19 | TGTGCCAGTAGTGCCGAAAGGGACATTTGGTCGGATGGCTACACCTTC | CASSAERDIWSDGYTF
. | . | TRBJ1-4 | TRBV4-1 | TGCGCCAGCAGCCAAGATTTCGCAACTAATGAAAAACTGTTTTTT | CASSQDFATNEKLFF
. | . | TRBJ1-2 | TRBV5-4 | TGTGCCAGCAGCTTGCCGCAGGGGATTCGCTATGGCTACACCTTC | CASSLPQGIRYGYTF
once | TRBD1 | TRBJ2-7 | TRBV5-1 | TGCGCCAGCAGCTTGGGTGGGACAGCTACCTACGAGCAGTACTTC | CASSLGGTATYEQYF
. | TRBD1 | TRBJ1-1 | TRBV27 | TGTGCCAGCAGTTTCCGTCACATGCCGGGACAGGGCGGGTCTGAAGCTTTCTTT | CASSFRHMPGQGGSEAFF
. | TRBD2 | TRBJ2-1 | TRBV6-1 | TGTGCCAGCAGTGTAGCTAGCGGAGCTAGCTCCTACAATGAGCAGTTCTTC | CASSVASGASSYNEQFF
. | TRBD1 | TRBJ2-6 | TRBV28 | TGTGCCAGCAGTTTTATTAGGACAGGACCCAAAACAAGCTCTGGGGCCAACGTCCTGACTTTC | CASSFIRTGPKTSSGANVLTF
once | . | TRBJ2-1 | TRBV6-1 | TGTGCCAGCAGTGAGGTCCCGGGCAATGAGCAGTTCTTC | CASSEVPGNEQFF
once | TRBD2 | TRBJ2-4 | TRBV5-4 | TGTGCCAGCAGCTTGGGTAGCGGGGGGAAAAACATTCAGTACTTC | CASSLGSGGKNIQYF
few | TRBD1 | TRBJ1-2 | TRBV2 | TGTGCCAGCAGGACAGGGGGTAACTATGGCTACACCTTC | CASRTGGNYGYTF
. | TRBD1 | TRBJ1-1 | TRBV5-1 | TGCGCCAGCAGCCTGACACCGACAGGGTTGAACACTGAAGCTTTCTTT | CASSLTPTGLNTEAFF
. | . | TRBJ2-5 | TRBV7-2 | TGTGCCAGCAACCTGGCAGGGGAAAAACAAGAGACCCAGTACTTC | CASNLAGEKQETQYF
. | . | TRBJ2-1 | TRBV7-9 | TGTGCCAGCACCAAAGCGGTAGCGGTTAATGAGCAGTTCTTC | CASTKAVAVNEQFF
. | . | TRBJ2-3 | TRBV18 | TGTGCCAGCTCACCATATACAGATACGCAGTATTTT | CASSPYTDTQYF
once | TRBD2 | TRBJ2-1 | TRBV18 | TGTGCCAGCTCACCGATACGACTAGCGGGGTACAATGAGCAGTTCTTC | CASSPIRLAGYNEQFF
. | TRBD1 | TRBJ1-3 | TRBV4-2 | TGTGCCAGCAGCCAAGTAGGGACGCAGGGGGTGTACACCATATATTTT | CASSQVGTQGVYTIYF
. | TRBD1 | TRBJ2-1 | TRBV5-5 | TGTGCCAGCAGCTTGGATGGGACAGGGAGCTCCTACAATGAGCAGTTCTTC | CASSLDGTGSSYNEQFF
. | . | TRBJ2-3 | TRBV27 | TGTGCCAGCAGGGCGTTAGCGGACTACAATGATACGCAGTATTTT | CASRALADYNDTQYF
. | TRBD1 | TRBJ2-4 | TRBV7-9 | TGTGCCAGCAGCCGCGACAGGGAGTTAGCCAAAAACATTCAGTACTTC | CASSRDRELAKNIQYF
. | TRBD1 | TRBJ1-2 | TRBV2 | TGTGCCAGCAGTGATAGGACAGGGGGCGGGTATGGCTACACCTTC | CASSDRTGGGYGYTF